Each of the 9 T cell receptor beta chains below was sequenced from the same sample in a study of cytomegalovirus exposure and HLA in healthy donors. PCR amplification relied on 60 Vbeta primers (plus 13 Jbeta primers). Here immunoSEQ multiplex PCR was the method, and the copy in TCRdb shows in-frame clones only, minus some. The repertoire consists of over 75,000 clones, with roughly 80% occurring once and the leading ten covering over 15%. The sequencing sample was made of PBMCs. The receptor set was obtained from a man aged 60-69 years in good health and CMV-seropositive.

The chain couples TRBV15 to TRBJ2-2; no definite D call. CDR1 LNHNV and CDR2 YYDKDF come from the germline V gene (reference sequence). The CDR3 loop spans 14 amino acids. The V end lost 0 bases, the J end lost 5 bases, and 7 bases lay between the germline ends. As DNA, the CDR3 is TGTGCCACCAGCAGAGAAAAGAGGACCGGGGAGCTGTTTTTT. Translation gives CATSREKRTGELFF.

This clone was seen only once. V gene TRBV6-1 combines with J gene TRBJ2-7; weak D call: TRBD1 (7 bases). V was trimmed by 4 bases and J by 2 bases, leaving 21 bases between them. This CDR3 has 17 residues. Germline CDR1 is MNHNS and CDR2 is SASEGT. In DNA form, the CDR3 reads TGTGCCAGCAGTGTGCGGGACAGCATATTACTTCCCTACGAGCAGTACTTC. Translation: CASSVRDSILLPYEQYF.

The chain has TRBV5-1 and TRBJ1-6; D may be TRBD1 (5 bases). Trimming stripped 4 bases from V and 6 bases from J, with 8 bases between. This CDR3 has 13 residues. Germline-derived CDR1 and CDR2 are SGHRS and YFSETQ. In DNA, the CDR3 is TGCGCCAGCAGCCTGGACACTAATTCACCCCTCCACTTT. Its protein product is CASSLDTNSPLHF.

J is TRBJ2-7 and V is TRBV9; 11 bases are shared with TRBD1. V gave up 3 bases and J gave up 3 bases; unmatched junction bases: 5. This CDR3 has 15 residues. CDR1 and CDR2 (germline): SGDLS, YYNGEE. The chain's CDR3 is CASSERDRGGYEQYF. CDR3 DNA: TGTGCCAGCAGCGAGCGGGACAGGGGGGGCTACGAGCAGTACTTC.

This clone came up a few times. The CDR3 protein is CASRPAGGVGNSPLHF. Written as DNA, the CDR3 is TGTGCCAGCAGACCGGCGGGGGGAGTGGGGAATTCACCCCTCCACTTT. The J gene is TRBJ1-6, the V gene TRBV28; TRBD1 is a possible D gene (5 bases). Trimming removed 6 bases from V and 7 bases from J, with 19 bases in between. There are 16 residues in the CDR3. CDR1 and CDR2 (germline): MDHEN, SYDVKM.

The rearrangement uses TRBV12-5 and TRBJ2-3, with 7 bases aligning to TRBD2. There are 16 residues in the CDR3. Germline V gives CDR1 LGHNT, CDR2 FRNRAP. With 2 bases clipped from V and 4 bases from J, the junction kept 9 bases outside the gene matches. Here the CDR3 reads CASGLPPGLYPDTQYF. The CDR3 bases are TGTGCTAGTGGTTTGCCACCGGGACTATACCCAGATACGCAGTATTTT.

DNA for the CDR3: TGTGCCAGCAGCGGAAACTTCAGGGGTCTAGAGACCCAGTACTTC. It is translated as CASSGNFRGLETQYF. The genes are TRBV6-1 and TRBJ2-5; perhaps TRBD1 as D (6 bases). Trimming shortened V by 6 bases and J by 4 bases, and 18 bases separated the two germline ends. This CDR3 contains 15 residues. The V gene's germline CDR1 is MNHNS and CDR2 SASEGT.

This clone was recorded only once. The chain employs TRBV6-5 and TRBJ1-2; D gene unclear. Deletions cut 2 bases from V and 5 bases from J, with 15 bases between. The CDR3 runs to 15 residues. CDR1 and CDR2 (germline): MNHEY, SVGAGI. This CDR3 reads CASSYLPGGEYGYTF. CDR3 DNA: TGTGCCAGCAGTTACCTTCCGGGAGGAGAATATGGCTACACCTTC.

The rearrangement links TRBV4-1 to TRBJ2-7; the D is unclear. CDR1 is MGHRA, CDR2 YSYEKL, per germline. Trimming cost V 1 base and J 4 bases, with 17 bases left between them. The CDR3 has 16 amino acids. The CDR3 DNA follows: TGCGCCAGCAGCCAAGCCGGGTCCCAAACGATATACGAGCAGTACTTC. Its protein is CASSQAGSQTIYEQYF.